The 9 T cell receptor beta chains in this list originate from one sample, sequenced in a study of T-cell reconstitution after alpha-beta-depleted transplantation in children. Preparing the TCRbeta library involved the use of unique molecular identifiers. TCRdb passed the PCR reads through MiXCR, listing each CDR3 protein once. The profile shows a few hundred thousand distinct CDR3 sequences, roughly a tenth of them singletons. The specimen was PBMCs, collected before TCRalphabeta/CD19-depleted stem cell transplant. The receptors originated from a child younger than two with acute myeloid leukemia, due to receive a stem cell transplant.

This clonotype was detected ten times or more. V and J are TRBV6-1 and TRBJ2-7, with 13 bases lining up with TRBD2. Unmatched junction bases numbered 9, after V lost 8 bases and J lost 2 bases. The CDR3 runs 16 residues. Germline values: CDR1 MNHNS, CDR2 SASEGT. Here the CDR3 reads CASCWTSGSLPYEQYF. The CDR3 DNA follows: TGTGCCAGCTGCTGGACTAGCGGGAGTCTTCCCTACGAGCAGTACTTC.

Turning to this clonotype: A much larger clone sits a single nucleotide away, making a read error possible. The rearrangement uses TRBV4-1 and TRBJ2-7; D is perhaps TRBD1 (6 bases). The germline gives CDR1 MGHRA, CDR2 YSYEKL. The CDR3 sequence is 15 residues long. DNA for the CDR3: TGCGTCAGCAGCCAATCCTCCGTAACAGGGCACGAGCAGTACTTC. This translates into CVSSQSSVTGHEQYF.

This clonotype was seen at least ten times. The chain employs TRBV15 and TRBJ2-6, with D tentatively TRBD1 (5 bases). The CDR3 totals 18 residues. The V end lost 1 base, the J end lost 0 bases, and 13 bases lay between the germline ends. CDR1 is LNHNV and CDR2 is YYDKDF in the germline V gene (reference sequence). The CDR3 sequence: CATSRVGLTFSGANVLTF. CDR3 coding DNA: TGTGCCACCAGCAGAGTGGGGCTCACGTTCTCTGGGGCCAACGTCCTGACTTTC.

The sample holds many counts of this clonotype. This chain joins TRBV5-1 and TRBJ2-1, with 7 bases fitting TRBD2. V lost 1 base, J lost 3 bases, and 4 bases stayed unmatched. The germline CDR1 and CDR2 sequences are SGHRS and YFSETQ. The CDR3 extends over 15 amino acids. Here the CDR3 reads CASSLRGEGYNEQFF. The DNA of the CDR3 is TGCGCCAGCAGCTTGAGAGGGGAGGGCTACAATGAGCAGTTCTTC.

This clonotype was seen a few times. This sequence joins TRBV11-2 and TRBJ2-7; perhaps D is TRBD1 or TRBD2 (5 bases each). Germline V CDR1 and CDR2: SGHAT, FQNNGV. Trimming removed 5 bases at V and 1 base at J, with 15 bases between. The CDR3 is 15 residues long. As DNA, the CDR3 is TGTGCCAGCAGCCCAGCAGGGACGGGGTCCTACGAGCAGTACTTC. This codes for CASSPAGTGSYEQYF.

This clonotype occurred many times. The chain recombines TRBV7-9 with TRBJ1-1; TRBD1 might be the D (5 bases). The CDR3 length is 14 residues. In germline, CDR1 is SEHNR, CDR2 FQNEAQ (reference sequence). V lost 5 bases, J lost 1 base, and 11 bases lay in between. Here the CDR3 DNA reads TGTGCCAGCAGCCGGAATACAGGGAACACTGAAGCTTTCTTT. This translates into CASSRNTGNTEAFF.

This clonotype showed up many times. The J gene is TRBJ2-3, the V gene TRBV4-2; no reliable D call. This CDR3 region has 13 residues. With 1 base removed from V and 3 bases from J, the gap between germline ends came to 5 bases. Germline V CDR1 and CDR2: LGHNA, YNFKEQ. The chain's CDR3 is CASSQVPTDTQYF. In DNA, the CDR3 is TGTGCCAGCAGCCAAGTCCCAACAGATACGCAGTATTTT.

This clonotype was counted ten times or more. The chain couples TRBV10-2 to TRBJ2-1; 13 nucleotides agree with TRBD2. The junction had 6 bases not matched to a gene; V was cut back by 4 bases and J by 9 bases. The germline gives CDR1 WSHSY, CDR2 SAAADI. The CDR3 sequence is 15 residues long. CDR3 DNA: TGCGCCAGCAGTGGGGGACTAGCGGGAATGGCTGAGCAGTTCTTC. It codes for CASSGGLAGMAEQFF.

There are many counts of this clonotype. This chain uses TRBV7-2 with TRBJ2-7, with D uncertain. Looked up from germline, CDR1 is SGHTA and CDR2 is FQGNSA. The V and J ends lost 1 base and 2 bases respectively, with 9 bases between them. The CDR3 spans 14 residues. The CDR3 DNA reads as TGTGCCAGCAGCTTAGTGGGAAGCCCCTACGAGCAGTACTTC. It translates to CASSLVGSPYEQYF. Looking up the rest from reference TRBV7-2 and TRBJ2-7 gives the full variable domain: GAGVSQSPSNKVTEKGKDVELRCDPISGHTALYWYRQSLGQGLEFLIYFQGNSAPDKSGLPSDRFSAERTGGSVSTLTIQRTQQEDSAVYLCASSLVGSPYEQYFGPGTRLTVT.